The 7 T cell receptor beta chains presented below share a single source sample, sequenced in a study of CD8+CD57+ T cells in acquired aplastic anemia. The template used for profiling TCR beta VDJ and CDR3 was genomic DNA. TCRdb analysed the reads with MiXCR anew, one entry per CDR3 protein. Here the sample spans hundreds of thousands of distinct CDR3 sequences, approximately 32% being singletons. The patients chosen for sequencing had shown expansion of CD8+CD57+ cells (detected by flow cytometry). Source material: sorted CD4+, CD8+, or CD8+CD57+ T cells (not recorded which) from PBMCs. The receptors here all came from a human donor with aplastic anemia.

The chain joins TRBV9 to TRBJ2-2; perhaps D is TRBD1 or TRBD2 (5 bases each). The CDR3 consists of 16 residues. Germline CDR1 and CDR2: SGDLS and YYNGEE. With 4 bases removed from V and 6 bases from J, the gap between germline ends came to 19 bases. The CDR3 region has the DNA TGTGCCAGCAGCCCTCACGGACACGGGGTGGCCGGGGAGCTGTTTTTT. Protein sequence: CASSPHGHGVAGELFF.

This clonotype has ten or more counts. CDR3 in amino acids: CASSKTATYGYTF. CDR3 bases: TGTGCCAGCAGTAAGACAGCCACCTATGGCTACACCTTC. The rearrangement joins TRBV2 to TRBJ1-2, with D perhaps matching TRBD1 (5 bases). V was cut by 5 bases and J by 4 bases, with 11 bases left in between. Germline V lookup: CDR1 SNHLY, CDR2 FYNNEI. The CDR3 is 13 residues long.

The chain combines TRBV19 with TRBJ1-1, with D possibly TRBD1 on 5 matching bases. Trimming stripped 5 bases from V and 5 bases from J, with 18 bases between. This CDR3 spans 15 amino acids. Germline-derived CDR1 and CDR2 are LNHDA and SQIVND (reference sequence). CDR3 residues: CASSVRGTGRTEAFF. In DNA, the CDR3 is TGTGCCAGTAGTGTAAGGGGCACGGGGAGAACTGAAGCTTTCTTT.

This clonotype was recorded many times. CDR3 bases: TGTGCCAGCAGCCAAAACAGGGGTAATGAAAAACTGTTTTTT. It codes for CASSQNRGNEKLFF. The chain carries TRBV4-2 and TRBJ1-4; TRBD1 agrees at 7 bases. CDR1 is LGHNA, CDR2 YNFKEQ, per germline. The CDR3 sequence is 14 residues long. The V segment lost 2 bases and the J segment 4 bases; nucleotides outside the gene matches: 1.

V is TRBV10-3 and J is TRBJ1-2; TRBD1 might be the D (5 bases). V was pared by 3 bases and J by 2 bases, with 13 bases between. Looked up from germline, CDR1 is ENHRY and CDR2 is SYGVKD. The CDR3 length is 15 residues. This CDR3 reads CAISDKGRANYGYTF. CDR3 sequence (DNA): TGTGCCATCAGTGATAAGGGCAGGGCGAACTATGGCTACACCTTC.

This chain joins TRBV5-1 and TRBJ1-4; 9 bases are shared with TRBD1. After removal of 3 bases from V and 6 bases from J, the junction contained 3 bases not matched to a gene. Germline-derived CDR1 and CDR2 are SGHRS and YFSETQ. This CDR3 is built from 14 residues. The CDR3 DNA is TGCGCCAGCAGCTGGGGGACAGGGTATGAAAAACTGTTTTTT. Translated, it gives CASSWGTGYEKLFF. The full variable domain, its missing parts supplied by reference TRBV5-1 and TRBJ1-4, is KAGVTQTPRYLIKTRGQQVTLSCSPISGHRSVSWYQQTPGQGLQFLFEYFSETQRNKGNFPGRFSGRQFSNSRSEMNVSTLELGDSALYLCASSWGTGYEKLFFGSGTQLSVL.

The V call is TRBV6-1, the J call TRBJ2-7, with TRBD2 matching 9 bases. The CDR3 is 14 residues long. Trimming at V came to 4 bases and at J to 1 base, leaving 2 bases not matched to a gene. The germline CDR1 and CDR2 sequences are MNHNS and SASEGT. The CDR3 DNA sequence: TGTGCCAGCAGTGCTAGCGGGGTATCCTACGAGCAGTACTTC. Translation: CASSASGVSYEQYF.